This TCR beta chain appears in the sequencing data of a study of regulatory T cells in long-lasting Graves disease (dated by TCRdb to the early 2020s). Concerning the study at large: Persistent Graves' disease was defined as antithyroid drug treatment for over 5 years with persistently positive TSH receptor autoantibodies. Peripheral blood TCR sequencing and RNA sequencing compared persistent Graves' disease patients with newly diagnosed Graves' disease patients. The study took place in China and was registered as a clinical trial. A total of about 33 samples underwent TCR sequencing, from about 13 patients with persistent Graves' disease and 20 or so patients with newly diagnosed Graves' disease. In the clinical cohort, patients with persistent Graves' disease had used antithyroid drugs for an average of roughly ten years. What the study reported, not specific to this receptor: Compared with newly diagnosed patients, patients with persistent Graves' disease had lower TCR Shannon entropy and fewer highly expanded clones, which suggests clonal expansion. The authors acknowledged the small sample size as a limitation that may reduce accuracy. Peripheral blood alone was examined, since thyroid tissue, which constituted the primary lesion, could not be accessed. A larger number of public clonotypes was shared among persistent patients (over 2,500) than among newly diagnosed patients (around 970). Persistent disease showed preferential use of TRBV28, TRBJ1-2 and TRBJ2-5, whereas newly diagnosed disease favored TRBV20-1 and TRBJ2-1. Sequencing and analysis were restricted to the TCR beta chain.

The protocol used for the library was multiplex PCR. Reads for this sample came from an Illumina HiSeq 4000. iRepertoire HTBI primers and Arm-PCR amplification of CDR3 regions were used to construct TCR beta libraries. Gel purification was performed on PCR products prior to sequencing. The authors' pipeline ran thus. Gene usage analysis of CDR3 amino acid clonotypes relied on the 60 to 65 TRBV and 14 TRBJ segments identified across samples. COPE and FqMerger were used to merge the filtered high-quality paired reads into contigs. BLAST was used to align contigs to IMGT TRBV, TRBD and TRBJ reference genes, and CDR3 was defined according to IMGT. Clonotypes above 0.1% frequency were classified as highly expanded clones. Shannon entropy served as the measure of repertoire diversity, while the Gini coefficient captured V-J evenness. A clonotype found in more than one individual was treated as public. TCRdb trimmed the raw reads at Q25, called clones with MiXCR and kept productive beta chains. CDR3 protein duplicates are merged, each entry listing the most common genes and DNA. What appears here as the V and J calls and clone size reflects TCRdb's work, not the paper's. The sample yields 650,000 to 700,000 distinct CDR3 sequences; 25% to 30% were counted once. Clones ranked in the top ten supply 40% to 55% of the sample.

At least ten counts were recorded for this clonotype. Its target antigen remains unknown. Base qualities are not recorded, but no much larger clone differs from it by a single base. CDR1 and CDR2, per the germline V gene (reference sequence), are MNHEY and SMNVEV. From cysteine to phenylalanine, the CDR3 is 20 amino acids long. Only CDR3 DNA remains: 60 bases, in frame from the first base. V loses 1 base at its end and J loses 1 base; junction bases beyond the gene matches: 11. The time point label, as the study defines it: persistent/refractory GD, antithyroid drugs over 5 years with positive TRAb. For both TCR sequencing and RNA sequencing, RNA was extracted from PBMCs in TRIzol. The diagnosis of Graves' disease was made according to American Thyroid Association guidelines. The patients came from an endocrinology department in Xi'an, China. Each patient gave around 9.2 milliliters of peripheral blood, collected in an EDTA anticoagulant tube. Ficoll Paque Plus density gradient separation was used to isolate PBMCs, and no further T cell sorting was done. An Agilent 2100 Bioanalyzer and agarose gel were used to check RNA quality, while a NanoDrop 2000 measured RNA concentration.

This chain joins TRBV27 to TRBJ1-5; the junction holds 12 bases that match TRBD1. The source of this sequence is a female donor with Graves disease. The source material was peripheral blood mononuclear cells (PBMCs), sampled when the disease was refractory, from a patient treated with antithyroid drugs. The DNA reads TGTGCCAGCAGTTTATTGGGACAGGGGGCGCGGGAGAAGAGCAATCAGCCCCAGCATTTT. It encodes CASSLLGQGAREKSNQPQHF.